This TCR beta chain was retrieved from a study of beta chain features in type 1 diabetes. The overall study: Age, gender and cell yields were similar between patients and healthy donors.

Findings and limits, study-wide: When Type 1 diabetes patients were examined, their TCRB CDR3s proved moderately but significantly shorter in all four CD4+ subsets. VDJ junctions from type 1 diabetes patients carried fewer insertions and larger deletions.

The CDR3 has 14 amino acids. Germline values: CDR1 MDHEN, CDR2 SYDVKM. V was shortened by 6 bases and J by 2 bases, with 12 bases between the two germline ends. Sequenced material consisted of expressed TCRB transcripts (all of the isolated RNA was reverse transcribed). The average read count of naive, central memory and regulatory T cell samples was around 3.6 million. Method: immunoSEQ multiplex PCR; TCRdb's copy keeps in-frame clones and lacks some. The sample consists of 600,000 to 750,000 clones, under 15% of them appearing once. A few counts support this clone. Its target is unknown. Sampling consisted of one heparinised blood draw per donor, averaging around 100 mL.

This clonotype was sampled from a man aged 25-45 years with type 1 diabetes. This chain links TRBV28 with TRBJ2-3, with D possibly being TRBD2 (6 bases). The material sequenced was naive CD4+ T cells from blood. CDR3 DNA: TGTGCCAGCAGCCGTAGCGGTCCCACAGATACGCAGTATTTT. Amino acid sequence: CASSRSGPTDTQYF.